Presented here are 20 T cell receptor beta chains from one specimen sequenced in a study of OX40 agonist ivuxolimab in advanced cancers. Some clones are missing from TCRdb's copy, which holds only in-frame ones; the method was immunoSEQ multiplex PCR. The sample has 45,000 to 65,000 clones, over 75% seen once. Source: CD4+ or CD8+ T cells sorted from blood, taken in a trial of the OX40 agonist ivuxolimab. All receptors derive from an adult with an advanced solid tumor such as melanoma, head and neck, liver or kidney cancer.

V is TRBV12-5 and J is TRBJ1-5; 8 positions match TRBD1. The CDR3 runs 15 residues. The germline gives CDR1 LGHNT, CDR2 FRNRAP. The J segment lost 2 bases and the V segment lost 6 bases, leaving 6 bases of the junction unmatched. CDR3 residues: CASGADRGGNQPQHF. The CDR3 DNA sequence: TGTGCTAGTGGAGCCGACAGGGGCGGCAATCAGCCCCAGCATTTT.

This rearrangement joins TRBV27 to TRBJ1-6; D ambiguous. Trimming pared 3 bases from V and 4 bases from J, leaving 16 bases between. Germline V lookup: CDR1 MNHEY, CDR2 SMNVEV (reference sequence). The CDR3 is 17 amino acids. The CDR3, as DNA: TGTGCCAGCAGTTTGCGGGGAGTGGATGGGTATAATTCACCCCTCCACTTT. Translated, it gives CASSLRGVDGYNSPLHF.

This chain connects TRBV5-1 to TRBJ2-2, with D unclear. V was pared by 0 bases and J by 1 base, with 4 bases between. Germline V gene data show CDR1 as SGHRS and CDR2 as YFSETQ. This CDR3 region has 14 residues. DNA for the CDR3: TGCGCCAGCAGCTTGGGGCTGAACACCGGGGAGCTGTTTTTT. This codes for CASSLGLNTGELFF. Together with reference TRBV5-1 and TRBJ2-2, the CDR3 gives the full variable domain: KAGVTQTPRYLIKTRGQQVTLSCSPISGHRSVSWYQQTPGQGLQFLFEYFSETQRNKGNFPGRFSGRQFSNSRSEMNVSTLELGDSALYLCASSLGLNTGELFFGEGSRLTVL.

This clone is a singleton in its sample. V gene TRBV19 combines with J gene TRBJ2-5; the D is unclear. Germline CDR1 reads LNHDA; CDR2 reads SQIVND (reference sequence). This CDR3 is built from 13 residues. Between the trimmed V and J ends, which lost 0 bases and 7 bases, there was a span of 9 bases. The CDR3 region is CASSIDLRGTQYF. The DNA for the CDR3 is TGTGCCAGTAGTATAGATCTAAGAGGGACCCAGTACTTC.

The genes are TRBV7-8 and TRBJ1-1; 7 bases match TRBD1. The CDR3 runs 17 residues. The V gene end was trimmed by 5 bases and the J gene end by 1 base; junction bases not matched to a gene: 13. From germline, CDR1 is SGHVS and CDR2 FQNEAQ. CDR3 residues: CASSPYLRQGANTEAFF. The CDR3 nucleotides are TGTGCCAGCAGCCCATACCTGCGACAGGGAGCGAACACTGAAGCTTTCTTT.

V and J are TRBV6-6 and TRBJ1-1; a possible D gene is TRBD1 (6 bases). V lost 2 bases and J 6 bases, leaving 13 bases between the germline ends. Germline V gene lookup returns CDR1 MNHNY and CDR2 SVGAGI (reference sequence). The CDR3 totals 14 residues. CDR3 loop: CASSYGSQGPEAFF. CDR3 in DNA: TGTGCCAGCAGTTACGGAAGCCAGGGGCCTGAAGCTTTCTTT.

The chain couples TRBV18 to TRBJ2-7; D unresolved. Trimming shortened V by 1 base and J by 5 bases, and 15 bases separated the two germline ends. Germline CDR1 reads KGHSH; CDR2 reads LQKENI. The CDR3 extends over 15 amino acids. As DNA, the CDR3 is TGTGCCAGCTCACCACTTTCACAGCAGTCGGACGAGCAGTACTTC. As protein: CASSPLSQQSDEQYF.

V is TRBV19 and J is TRBJ2-3; 7 bases align to TRBD1. The germline gives CDR1 LNHDA, CDR2 SQIVND (reference sequence). The CDR3 spans 14 residues. With 6 bases clipped from V and 4 bases from J, the junction kept 7 bases outside the gene matches. CDR3 in amino acids: CASSLRTGSDTQYF. The DNA of the CDR3 is TGTGCCAGTAGCCTTCGGACAGGTTCAGATACGCAGTATTTT.

The CDR3 coding sequence is TGTGCCAGCAGTAGAACAAAACTGGGAGAAAAACTGTTTTTT. Translating gives CASSRTKLGEKLFF. This sequence joins TRBV2 and TRBJ1-4; D not resolved. Between the trimmed V and J ends, which lost 5 bases and 8 bases, there was a span of 15 bases. The germline gives CDR1 SNHLY, CDR2 FYNNEI. The length of the CDR3 is 14 residues.

This clone was detected once. The chain combines TRBV5-4 with TRBJ1-1; 7 bases map to TRBD1. CDR1 and CDR2 (germline): SGHNT, YYREEE (reference sequence). V trimming: 3 bases; J trimming: 6 bases; junction bases outside the gene matches: 8. The CDR3 consists of 14 residues. Here the CDR3 reads CASSSDRVNAEAFF. CDR3 nucleotides: TGTGCCAGCAGCTCCGACAGGGTCAACGCTGAAGCTTTCTTT.

The chain recombines TRBV7-4 with TRBJ1-1; 8 bases are a match to TRBD1. The ends lost 8 bases at V and 1 base at J; junction bases unmatched: 6. The CDR3 length is 14 residues. The germline V gene has CDR1 SGHVT and CDR2 SQSDAQ. The DNA for the CDR3 is TGTGCCAGCCCCCCCGACAGGGGGAACACTGAAGCTTTCTTT. Translating it yields CASPPDRGNTEAFF.

CDR3 coding DNA: TGTGCCAGCAACTCGGGACTAGCTTTACGAGAGACCCAGTACTTC. This sequence encodes CASNSGLALRETQYF. The gene calls are TRBV11-2 and TRBJ2-5; 9 bases align to TRBD2. The ends lost 7 bases at V and 4 bases at J; junction bases unmatched: 10. The CDR3 loop spans 15 amino acids. The germline CDR1 and CDR2 sequences are SGHAT and FQNNGV.

This rearrangement joins TRBV19 to TRBJ2-7; either TRBD1 or TRBD2 may supply D (5 bases each). The CDR3 loop spans 14 amino acids. Germline V gene lookup returns CDR1 LNHDA and CDR2 SQIVND (reference sequence). V was pared by 4 bases and J by 0 bases, with 10 bases between. The CDR3 DNA reads as TGTGCCAGTAGTACTTACGGGACCTCCTACGAGCAGTACTTC. Its translation is CASSTYGTSYEQYF.

V and J are TRBV5-4 and TRBJ1-4; 8 bases align to TRBD1. The trim removed 4 bases at V and 7 bases at J, leaving 9 bases unmatched. Germline CDR1 and CDR2: SGHNT and YYREEE (reference sequence). CDR3 length equals 15 residues. DNA of the CDR3: TGTGCCAGCAGCCCGACAGGGGCGGCGGGTGAAAAACTGTTTTTT. Encoded protein: CASSPTGAAGEKLFF.

V is TRBV5-4 and J is TRBJ2-5, with 9 bases fitting TRBD2. This CDR3 spans 16 amino acids. V shed 0 bases, J shed 2 bases, and the junction held 5 bases outside the gene matches. Germline V lookup: CDR1 SGHNT, CDR2 YYREEE (reference sequence). CDR3 DNA sequence: TGTGCCAGCAGCTTGGTGGGACTAGCCCCACAAGAGACCCAGTACTTC. Its protein product is CASSLVGLAPQETQYF.

This sequence joins TRBV2 and TRBJ1-4; D is unclear. V gave up 7 bases and J gave up 8 bases, with 14 bases separating them. This CDR3 spans 13 amino acids. Per germline, CDR1 SNHLY and CDR2 FYNNEI. The CDR3 DNA follows: TGTGCCAGCAATCAGGATAGGCGGGAAAAACTGTTTTTT. Protein product: CASNQDRREKLFF.

This clone was seen a few times. The chain is built from TRBV5-4 and TRBJ1-5; no clear D. CDR1 and CDR2 (germline): SGHNT, YYREEE (reference sequence). Trimming took off 1 base at V and 5 bases at J, with 7 bases between the two ends. The CDR3 is 13 amino acids. Here the CDR3 reads CASSLLGDQPQHF. Here the CDR3 DNA reads TGTGCCAGCAGCTTGCTTGGGGATCAGCCCCAGCATTTT.

CDR3 coding DNA: TGTGCCAGCAGTTTCCCCCCTCCGAGGGCCTCCTACGAGCAGTACTTC. This translates into CASSFPPPRASYEQYF. The chain recombines TRBV6-5 with TRBJ2-7; tentative D call: TRBD2 (5 bases). The CDR3 has 16 residues. V dropped 4 bases and J dropped 0 bases, with 16 bases sitting between them. CDR1 MNHEY and CDR2 SVGAGI come from the germline V gene.

The chain recombines TRBV7-3 with TRBJ2-7; D possibly corresponds to TRBD1 (6 bases). CDR1 and CDR2 from the germline V gene are SGHTA and FQGTGA. This CDR3 spans 14 amino acids. Trimming stripped 5 bases from V and 6 bases from J, with 17 bases between. The CDR3 spells CASSPNRVVGEQYF. The CDR3 region has the DNA TGTGCCAGCAGCCCGAACAGGGTAGTCGGCGAGCAGTACTTC. Looking up the rest from reference TRBV7-3 and TRBJ2-7 gives the full variable domain: GAGVSQTPSNKVTEKGKYVELRCDPISGHTALYWYRQSLGQGPEFLIYFQGTGAADDSGLPNDRFFAVRPEGSVSTLKIQRTERGDSAVYLCASSPNRVVGEQYFGPGTRLTVT.

This clone has a handful of counts. The chain couples TRBV15 to TRBJ2-2, with D tentatively TRBD2 (7 bases). The germline CDR1 and CDR2 sequences are LNHNV and YYDKDF (reference sequence). V lost 8 bases and J lost 0, with 13 bases in between. The CDR3 is made up of 15 amino acids. The DNA of the CDR3 is TGTGCCACCGGCTACGGGGGGCCGAACACCGGGGAGCTGTTTTTT. Protein sequence: CATGYGGPNTGELFF.